The 20 T cell receptor beta chains below were found in one sample sequenced in a study of T cell responses to AZD1222 COVID-19 vaccine. The protocol was immunoSEQ multiplex PCR, while the TCRdb copy is restricted to in-frame clones and leaves out a portion. The profile covers roughly 140,000 clones, with around nine tenths appearing a single time and 1.5% to 2% taken by the ten largest. Sequencing was performed on peripheral blood, taken on day 0 of AZD1222 vaccination. These receptor sequences come from an adult in good health.

The J gene is TRBJ2-3, the V gene TRBV2, with 11 bases lining up with TRBD1. The CDR3 consists of 13 residues. The J segment lost 2 bases and the V segment lost 9 bases, leaving 1 base of the junction unmatched. Germline V gene sequence: CDR1 SNHLY, CDR2 FYNNEI. The CDR3 is CARGQGVTDTQYF. The DNA of the CDR3 is TGTGCCAGGGGACAGGGGGTCACAGATACGCAGTATTTT.

The rearrangement uses TRBV7-9 and TRBJ2-6; possible D gene TRBD1, 5 bases. Per the germline V gene, CDR1 is SEHNR and CDR2 is FQNEAQ (reference sequence). The CDR3 runs 18 residues. Trimming took off 4 bases at V and 2 bases at J, with 18 bases between the two ends. DNA of the CDR3: TGTGCCAGCAGCTCGACTGACAGATTTCGTGCTGGGGCCAACGTCCTGACTTTC. Amino acids: CASSSTDRFRAGANVLTF.

The chain couples TRBV19 to TRBJ2-3; D might be TRBD2 (5 bases). The V and J ends lost 10 bases and 6 bases respectively, with 20 bases between them. This CDR3 contains 14 residues. Germline-derived CDR1 and CDR2 are LNHDA and SQIVND (reference sequence). This CDR3 reads CATHSPIPGDTQYF. DNA of the CDR3: TGTGCCACCCACAGCCCTATCCCGGGGGATACGCAGTATTTT.

This clone was seen a few times. For the CDR3, the DNA is TGTGCCAGCAGCCCGGGGACACGAGGAGGCTACACCTTC. It specifies CASSPGTRGGYTF. The chain carries TRBV11-2 and TRBJ1-2; possible D gene TRBD1, 6 bases. Trimming left V 5 bases short and J 8 bases short, with 15 bases between. Germline V gene data show CDR1 as SGHAT and CDR2 as FQNNGV. The CDR3 is 13 amino acids.

The gene calls are TRBV4-1 and TRBJ2-2; TRBD1 is a possible D gene (6 bases). The CDR3 consists of 15 residues. From germline, CDR1 is MGHRA and CDR2 YSYEKL. Trimming cost V 3 bases and J 6 bases, with 14 bases left between them. Here the CDR3 reads CASSHTGLSAGELFF. The CDR3 DNA reads TGCGCCAGCAGCCATACAGGGTTATCGGCCGGGGAGCTGTTTTTT.

The chain carries TRBV6-1 and TRBJ2-7, with D tentatively TRBD2 (7 bases). The CDR3 loop spans 15 amino acids. Between the trimmed V and J ends, which lost 0 bases and 3 bases, there was a span of 12 bases. Germline assignment: CDR1 MNHNS and CDR2 SASEGT. CDR3 nucleotide sequence: TGTGCCAGCAGTGAAGCTTGGGGAGGGGGCTACGAGCAGTACTTC. Translated: CASSEAWGGGYEQYF.

V gene TRBV2 combines with J gene TRBJ1-3; D remains ambiguous. The CDR3 spans 15 residues. Germline CDR1 and CDR2: SNHLY and FYNNEI. V lost 3 bases, J lost 2 bases, and 11 bases lay in between. In nucleotides, the CDR3 is TGTGCCAGCAGTGAGGTGGAAAACGCTGGAAACACCATATATTTT. Protein product: CASSEVENAGNTIYF. Looking up the rest from reference TRBV2 and TRBJ1-3 gives the full variable domain: EPEVTQTPSHQVTQMGQEVILRCVPISNHLYFYWYRQILGQKVEFLVSFYNNEISEKSEIFDDQFSVERPDGSNFTLKIRSTKLEDSAMYFCASSEVENAGNTIYFGEGSWLTVV.

The chain couples TRBV7-8 to TRBJ1-1, with 7 bases fitting TRBD1. The trim removed 5 bases at V and 3 bases at J, leaving 6 bases unmatched. This CDR3 region has 14 residues. Looked up from germline, CDR1 is SGHVS and CDR2 is FQNEAQ. The CDR3 coding sequence is TGTGCCAGCAGCCCCCAGGGGGGACACACTGAAGCTTTCTTT. Amino acids: CASSPQGGHTEAFF. The full variable domain, its missing parts supplied by reference TRBV7-8 and TRBJ1-1, is GAGVSQSPRYKVAKRGQDVALRCDPISGHVSLFWYQQALGQGPEFLTYFQNEAQLDKSGLPSDRFFAERPEGSVSTLKIQRTQQEDSAVYLCASSPQGGHTEAFFGQGTRLTVV.

V usage is TRBV6-4 and J usage is TRBJ2-1, with TRBD2 identical over 9 bases. The CDR3 contains 14 residues. The V gene end was trimmed by 3 bases and the J gene end by 9 bases; junction bases not matched to a gene: 6. CDR1 is MRHNA and CDR2 is SNTAGT in the germline V gene. The CDR3 protein is CASSDLAGSTEQFF. DNA for the CDR3: TGTGCCAGCAGTGATCTAGCGGGATCGACTGAGCAGTTCTTC.

V is TRBV28 and J is TRBJ1-6; a possible D gene is TRBD1 (5 bases). This CDR3 has 12 amino acids. Per the germline V gene, CDR1 is MDHEN and CDR2 is SYDVKM. The germline V and J ends were trimmed by 8 bases and 7 bases, with 9 bases remaining between them. CDR3 loop: CASWGGNSPLHF. DNA of the CDR3: TGTGCCAGCTGGGGCGGGAATTCACCCCTCCACTTT.

The gene calls are TRBV30 and TRBJ1-1, with TRBD1 identical over 12 bases. J was trimmed by 4 bases and V by 4 bases; bases with no gene match: 10. This CDR3 is 16 amino acids long. Germline V CDR1 and CDR2: GTSNPN, SVGIG (reference sequence). CDR3 in DNA: TGTGCCTGGACTACAGGGACAGGGGGCTTTCTCACTGAAGCTTTCTTT. Residues: CAWTTGTGGFLTEAFF.

The V and J genes are TRBV6-5 and TRBJ1-2; no reliable D call. Germline CDR1 is MNHEY and CDR2 is SVGAGI. The CDR3 covers 15 residues. V lost 5 bases, J lost 5 bases, and 18 bases lay in between. The CDR3 coding sequence is TGTGCCAGCAGTATAGGGTTGGTCGATCGATATGGCTACACCTTC. The encoded protein is CASSIGLVDRYGYTF.

The J gene is TRBJ2-5, the V gene TRBV28; TRBD1 agrees at 8 bases. Germline-derived CDR1 and CDR2 are MDHEN and SYDVKM. V lost 4 bases to trimming and J lost 5 bases; unmatched junction nucleotides: 9. This CDR3 comprises 15 residues. The CDR3 bases are TGTGCCAGCAGTTACCCCCAGGGGGCCGGTGAGACCCAGTACTTC. Translation gives CASSYPQGAGETQYF.

In its sample, this clone was seen once. The chain combines TRBV6-2 or TRBV6-3 with TRBJ2-7; no reliable D call. Between the trimmed V and J ends, which lost 5 bases and 2 bases, there was a span of 13 bases. Germline V gene data show CDR1 as MNHEY and CDR2 as SVGEGT. The CDR3 spans 14 residues. The CDR3 spells CASSHGDTTYEQYF. The CDR3 DNA follows: TGTGCCAGCAGTCACGGTGATACAACCTACGAGCAGTACTTC.

This clone appeared a single time. J is TRBJ2-7 and V is TRBV29-1; the match to TRBD1 covers 7 bases. Germline CDR1 reads SQVTM; CDR2 reads ANQGSEA. V lost 5 bases and J lost 3; bases outside the gene matches: 10. This CDR3 comprises 14 residues. The CDR3 loop is CSVIGTDTLYEQYF. CDR3 coding DNA: TGCAGCGTTATAGGGACAGATACCCTCTACGAGCAGTACTTC.

This clone was counted a single time. The genes are TRBV19 and TRBJ2-5; D tentatively fits TRBD1 or TRBD2 (6 bases each). CDR1 is LNHDA and CDR2 is SQIVND in the germline V gene (reference sequence). This CDR3 spans 13 amino acids. V lost 4 bases and J lost 6, with 12 bases in between. This CDR3 reads CASSTTGGQTQYF. The CDR3 coding sequence is TGTGCCAGTAGTACGACAGGAGGGCAGACCCAGTACTTC.

This clone was seen a handful of times. The chain employs TRBV11-2 and TRBJ1-3; perhaps TRBD1 as D (5 bases). This CDR3 region has 17 residues. The V gene lost 1 base and the J gene lost 0 bases, with 13 bases spanning the gap. From germline, CDR1 is SGHAT and CDR2 FQNNGV. Here the CDR3 DNA reads TGTGCCAGCAGCTTAGTTGACAGCCGATACTCTGGAAACACCATATATTTT. Amino acid sequence: CASSLVDSRYSGNTIYF.

The rearrangement joins TRBV5-1 to TRBJ2-1; 10 bases are shared with TRBD2. Germline CDR1 reads SGHRS; CDR2 reads YFSETQ. CDR3 length equals 15 residues. Trimming took 4 bases from V and 6 from J; bases not matched to a gene: 7. In nucleotides, the CDR3 is TGCGCCAGCAGCCCCCTAGCGGGAGCTCGCAATGAGCAGTTCTTC. This sequence encodes CASSPLAGARNEQFF.

The chain uses TRBV7-2 and TRBJ1-5; D gene unclear. Germline V gene sequence: CDR1 SGHTA, CDR2 FQGNSA. Trimming pared 1 base from V and 5 bases from J, leaving 6 bases between. CDR3 size: 13 residues. For the CDR3, the DNA is TGTGCCAGCAGCTTAGGACAATATCAGCCCCAGCATTTT. Protein: CASSLGQYQPQHF.

V gene TRBV28 combines with J gene TRBJ1-5, with D unclear. The CDR3 spans 14 residues. The ends were cut back, 5 bases at V and 6 bases at J, with 14 bases in the middle. Germline V gives CDR1 MDHEN, CDR2 SYDVKM. The CDR3 sequence: CASSPYKEGQPQHF. The CDR3 bases are TGTGCCAGCAGTCCTTATAAGGAGGGTCAGCCCCAGCATTTT.